Sequencing of this TCR beta chain was carried out in a study of regulatory T cells in long-lasting Graves disease. With iRepertoire HTBI primers and Arm-PCR of CDR3 regions, TCR beta libraries were built. One entry per CDR3 protein, called by TCRdb with MiXCR from the multiplex PCR reads. Of roughly 450,000 distinct CDR3 sequences in the sample, about a fifth were seen once. Specified time point: persistent/refractory GD, antithyroid drugs over 5 years with positive TRAb. Isolated PBMC RNA provided the starting material for the TCR library. This clonotype was recorded at least ten times. The germline V gene has CDR1 MDHEN and CDR2 SYDVKM. The ends were cut back, 2 bases at V and 5 bases at J, with 10 bases in the middle. The CDR3 sequence is 14 residues long.

V gene TRBV28 combines with J gene TRBJ2-1; D gene uncertain. The sequence was obtained from a female donor with Graves disease. The specimen was peripheral blood mononuclear cells (PBMCs), collected when the disease was refractory, from a patient treated with antithyroid drugs. The CDR3 sequence: CASSLRVRNNEQFF. As DNA, the CDR3 is TGTGCCAGCAGTTTACGTGTGAGGAACAATGAGCAGTTCTTC.